This T cell receptor (beta chain) was sequenced for a study of naive and memory T cell subsets. The treatment is: skin biopsy from PPD injection site in Mantoux-positive individual. The library had UMIs added by 3' ligation of an oligonucleotide to TCR cDNA. Amplification of ligated cDNA took four PCR rounds with SP2 and nested alpha and beta constant primers. TCRdb used MiXCR to reprocess the UMI-ligation and nested PCR reads, holding one entry per CDR3 protein. The sample includes roughly 36,000 distinct CDR3 sequences, approximately 10% of them seen just once. CDR1 and CDR2 from the germline V gene are DFQATT and SNEGSKA (reference sequence). V was clipped by 1 base and J by 4 bases; unmatched bases: 6. The CDR3 totals 14 residues. This clonotype was counted once.

The rearrangement uses TRBV20-1 and TRBJ1-1; 7 bases line up with TRBD1. The receptor's source is an adult in good health. Sequences were derived from skin, sampled from a tuberculin skin test site. CDR3 loop: CSARGGRGPTEAFF. Here the CDR3 DNA reads TGCAGTGCTAGAGGTGGTAGGGGGCCCACTGAAGCTTTCTTT.